A selection of T cell receptor beta chains follows, all from one sample in a study of radiation and T cells in renal cell carcinoma. Only in-frame clones appear in the TCRdb table, and some are missing; sequencing was by immunoSEQ multiplex PCR. This table has approximately 29,000 clones, approximately 84% appearing once. The specimen comprised blood, sampled from a patient whose treatment included radiotherapy and nephrectomy. The receptors derive from a man aged 55 to 69 with renal cell carcinoma. CDR3s include the opening cysteine and the closing phenylalanine or tryptophan. The D gene is left open where the match is weak. Rows give clone size only sometimes, using once, few, many, or a class for an expanded clone.

clone_size	v_call	d_call	j_call	cdr3_aa	cdr3_nt
NA	TRBV2	TRBD1	TRBJ1-1	CASSRQGNTEAFF	TGTGCCAGCAGTCGACAGGGGAACACTGAAGCTTTCTTT
NA	TRBV5-6	NA	TRBJ1-5	CASSLGPTGSRYSNQPQHF	TGTGCCAGCAGCTTGGGGCCAACAGGGAGCCGATATAGCAATCAGCCCCAGCATTTT
few	TRBV7-9	NA	TRBJ1-2	CASSTAWLTAAGYTF	TGTGCCAGCAGCACCGCCTGGCTGACAGCGGCTGGCTACACCTTC
few	TRBV6-6	NA	TRBJ1-4	CASSLRPEKLFF	TGTGCCAGCAGTCTACGGCCTGAAAAACTGTTTTTT
NA	TRBV5-4	NA	TRBJ2-7	CASSLEGGVSSYEQYF	TGTGCCAGCAGCTTGGAAGGAGGGGTTAGCTCCTACGAGCAGTACTTC
many	TRBV10-3	NA	TRBJ2-1	CAISEGGTAGVNNEQFF	TGTGCCATCAGTGAAGGTGGGACAGCGGGCGTTAACAATGAGCAGTTCTTC
NA	TRBV30	TRBD2	TRBJ2-7	CAWSGWREGEQYF	TGTGCCTGGAGTGGCTGGCGGGAGGGCGAGCAGTACTTC
NA	TRBV27	TRBD2	TRBJ2-2	CASSLAGEAPGELFF	TGTGCCAGCAGTTTAGCGGGAGAGGCCCCCGGGGAGCTGTTTTTT
NA	TRBV19	NA	TRBJ2-7	CASSSIQGLSYEQYF	TGTGCCAGTAGTAGTATACAGGGTTTATCCTACGAGCAGTACTTC
NA	TRBV6-6	TRBD1	TRBJ1-4	CASTDRENEKLFF	TGTGCCAGCACGGACAGGGAGAATGAAAAACTGTTTTTT
NA	TRBV19	NA	TRBJ2-1	CASRFGGEQFF	TGTGCCAGTAGATTTGGCGGGGAGCAGTTCTTC
NA	TRBV9	NA	TRBJ2-3	CASSVIGAILTDTQYF	TGTGCCAGCAGCGTTATCGGGGCTATCCTCACAGATACGCAGTATTTT
once	TRBV4-3	NA	TRBJ1-6	CASSHTPRGSPLHF	TGCGCCAGCAGCCACACTCCCAGGGGCTCACCCCTCCACTTT
few	TRBV10-3	NA	TRBJ2-1	CAISGIAVKSYNEQFF	TGTGCCATCAGTGGGATAGCGGTCAAATCCTACAATGAGCAGTTCTTC
NA	TRBV7-6	NA	TRBJ2-1	CASSTPSGEQFF	TGTGCCAGCAGCACACCGTCCGGAGAGCAGTTCTTC
NA	TRBV5-1	NA	TRBJ2-1	CASSLRLTLLGEQFF	TGCGCCAGCAGCTTGAGGTTGACCCTTCTTGGTGAGCAGTTCTTC
NA	TRBV4-1	NA	TRBJ1-1	CASSPGRGFTEAFF	TGCGCCAGCAGCCCAGGCAGGGGCTTCACTGAAGCTTTCTTT
NA	TRBV27	NA	TRBJ2-2	CASSLDLPTGELFF	TGTGCCAGCAGTTTAGACTTACCCACCGGGGAGCTGTTTTTT
NA	TRBV7-9	TRBD1	TRBJ1-1	CASSPLQGALVAFF	TGTGCCAGCAGCCCACTACAGGGGGCGTTAGTCGCTTTCTTT
NA	TRBV28	TRBD1	TRBJ1-1	CASSLGQGTEAFF	TGTGCCAGCAGTTTGGGACAGGGCACTGAAGCTTTCTTT
once	TRBV9	TRBD2	TRBJ2-2	CASSASGTTGELFF	TGTGCCAGCAGCGCCAGCGGGACCACCGGGGAGCTGTTTTTT
NA	TRBV5-1	TRBD1	TRBJ1-6	CASSQLTGINSPLHF	TGCGCCAGCAGCCAATTGACAGGGATTAATTCACCCCTCCACTTT
NA	TRBV5-1	NA	TRBJ2-7	CASSLDWRPDSEQYF	TGCGCCAGCAGCTTGGATTGGAGGCCGGACTCCGAGCAGTACTTC
few	TRBV4-1	NA	TRBJ2-5	CASSQVEGIGETQYF	TGCGCCAGCAGCCAAGTGGAGGGTATCGGGGAGACCCAGTACTTC
once	TRBV9	NA	TRBJ2-3	CASSPGGGTDTQYF	TGTGCCAGCAGCCCCGGCGGGGGCACAGATACGCAGTATTTT
NA	TRBV4-2	NA	TRBJ2-1	CASSQDGLSSYNEQFF	TGTGCCAGCAGCCAAGATGGTCTTAGCTCCTACAATGAGCAGTTCTTC
NA	TRBV7-9	TRBD1	TRBJ2-3	CASSQGASGTDTQYF	TGTGCCAGCAGCCAGGGGGCGTCGGGAACAGATACGCAGTATTTT
NA	TRBV4-2	TRBD2	TRBJ2-7	CASSQGVAGENEQYF	TGTGCCAGCAGCCAAGGTGTAGCGGGAGAGAACGAGCAGTACTTC
NA	TRBV30	TRBD2	TRBJ2-7	CAWSWGKLAGRREQYF	TGTGCCTGGAGTTGGGGGAAACTAGCGGGGAGGAGAGAGCAGTACTTC
NA	TRBV27	NA	TRBJ1-6	CAPMGSPSSYNSPLHF	TGTGCCCCAATGGGTTCCCCAAGCTCCTATAATTCACCCCTCCACTTT
NA	TRBV7-6	TRBD1	TRBJ1-5	CASSPGQGFNQPQHF	TGTGCCAGCAGTCCGGGACAGGGGTTCAATCAGCCCCAGCATTTT
NA	TRBV7-8	NA	TRBJ1-1	CASSPQITEAFF	TGTGCCAGCAGCCCTCAGATTACTGAAGCTTTCTTT
NA	TRBV7-2	NA	TRBJ1-2	CASSLVRGSYGYTF	TGTGCCAGCAGCTTAGTTAGGGGCTCCTATGGCTACACCTTC
NA	TRBV5-1	NA	TRBJ2-7	CASSFVPWGPYEQYF	TGCGCCAGCAGCTTCGTTCCTTGGGGTCCCTACGAGCAGTACTTC
NA	TRBV7-3	NA	TRBJ2-3	CASSLSGATDTQYF	TGTGCCAGCAGCTTATCGGGAGCCACAGATACGCAGTATTTT
NA	TRBV18	NA	TRBJ2-1	CASSPTASYNEQFF	TGTGCCAGCTCACCTACAGCCTCCTACAATGAGCAGTTCTTC
NA	TRBV12-2	NA	TRBJ2-5	CASRLALARGREETQYF	TGTGCAAGTCGCTTAGCATTGGCCAGGGGGCGAGAGGAGACCCAGTACTTC
NA	TRBV6-6	NA	TRBJ1-1	CASSSEELVAFF	TGTGCCAGCAGTTCGGAGGAGCTCGTAGCTTTCTTT
NA	TRBV7-8	TRBD1	TRBJ2-1	CASSPRDRGSFF	TGTGCCAGCAGCCCGCGGGACAGGGGGTCGTTCTTC
NA	TRBV30	NA	TRBJ1-5	CAWSLGPGQPQHF	TGTGCCTGGAGCTTAGGGCCAGGACAGCCCCAGCATTTT
NA	TRBV11-2	NA	TRBJ1-1	CASSLVPHWIPEAFF	TGTGCCAGCAGCTTAGTGCCCCACTGGATCCCTGAAGCTTTCTTT